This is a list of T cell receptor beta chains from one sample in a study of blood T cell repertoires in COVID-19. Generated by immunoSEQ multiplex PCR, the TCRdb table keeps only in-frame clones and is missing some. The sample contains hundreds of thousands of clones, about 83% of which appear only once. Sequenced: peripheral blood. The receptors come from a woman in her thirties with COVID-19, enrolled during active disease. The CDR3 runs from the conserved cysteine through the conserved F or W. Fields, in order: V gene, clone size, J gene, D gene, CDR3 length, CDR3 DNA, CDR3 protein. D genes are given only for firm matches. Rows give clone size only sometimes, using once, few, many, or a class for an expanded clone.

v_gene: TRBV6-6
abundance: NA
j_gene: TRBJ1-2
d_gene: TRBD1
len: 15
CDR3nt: TGTGCCAGCAGTGGACAGGGGTCTACACTCTATGGCTACACCTTC
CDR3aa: CASSGQGSTLYGYTF

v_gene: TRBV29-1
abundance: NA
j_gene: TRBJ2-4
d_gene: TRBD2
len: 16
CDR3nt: TGCAGCGGTTTCGGGACTAGCGGAACCGGAGGAAACATTCAGTACTTC
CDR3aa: CSGFGTSGTGGNIQYF

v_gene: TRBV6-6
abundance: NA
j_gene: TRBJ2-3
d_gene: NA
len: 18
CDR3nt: TGTGCCAGCAGTCGACAGGTTTTGAGGGCGGGGGTTACGAATACGCAGTATTTT
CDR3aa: CASSRQVLRAGVTNTQYF

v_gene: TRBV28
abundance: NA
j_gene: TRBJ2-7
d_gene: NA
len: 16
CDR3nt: TGTGCCAGCAGTCAGGGCTATTTCCTTAGCTCCTACGAGCAGTACTTC
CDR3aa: CASSQGYFLSSYEQYF

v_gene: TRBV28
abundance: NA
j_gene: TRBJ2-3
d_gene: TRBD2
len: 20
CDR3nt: TGTGCCAGCAGTCCCTGGACTAGCGGGAGGGCTAGAATAAGCACAGATACGCAGTATTTT
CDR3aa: CASSPWTSGRARISTDTQYF

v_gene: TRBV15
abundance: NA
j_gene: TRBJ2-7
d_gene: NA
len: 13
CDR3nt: TGTGCCACCAGCACGGGGTCCTCCTACGAGCAGTACTTC
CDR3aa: CATSTGSSYEQYF

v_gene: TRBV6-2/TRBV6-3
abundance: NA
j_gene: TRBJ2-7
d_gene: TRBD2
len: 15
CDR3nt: TGTGCCAGCAGTTTCCTAGCGGGGGTCTCCTACGAGCAGTACTTC
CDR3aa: CASSFLAGVSYEQYF

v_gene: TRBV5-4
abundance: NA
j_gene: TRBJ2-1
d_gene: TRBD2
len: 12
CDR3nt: TGTGCCAGCAGCCGCGGCGGGGGGCCCACGTTCTTC
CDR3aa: CASSRGGGPTFF

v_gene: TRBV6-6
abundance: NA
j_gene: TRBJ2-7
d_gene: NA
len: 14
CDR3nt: TGTGCCAGCAGTTCGTCAGACAGTTCCTACGAGCAGTACTTC
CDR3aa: CASSSSDSSYEQYF

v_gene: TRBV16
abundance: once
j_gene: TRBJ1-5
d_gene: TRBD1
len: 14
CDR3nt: TGTGCCAGCAGCCAATCGGGGACAGGCCGACCCCAGCATTTT
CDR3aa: CASSQSGTGRPQHF

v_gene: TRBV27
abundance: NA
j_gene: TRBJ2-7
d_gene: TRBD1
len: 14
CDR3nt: TGTGCCAGCAGCAGGGGGCCACCCTCCTACGAGCAGTACTTC
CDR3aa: CASSRGPPSYEQYF

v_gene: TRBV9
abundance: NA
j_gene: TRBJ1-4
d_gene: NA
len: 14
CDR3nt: TGTGCCAGCACCGCGGGTCAGGGGAATGAAAAACTGTTTTTT
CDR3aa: CASTAGQGNEKLFF

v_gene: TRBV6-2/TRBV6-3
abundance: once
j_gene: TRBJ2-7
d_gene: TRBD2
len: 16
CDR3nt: TGTGCCAGCAGTAAACTTCAAATAGCGGGAGTAGACGAGCAGTACTTC
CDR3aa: CASSKLQIAGVDEQYF

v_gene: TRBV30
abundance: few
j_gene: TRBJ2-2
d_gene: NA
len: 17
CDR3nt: TGTGCTCTGGATAGGGCGACAGCATTATCGTACACCGGGGAGCTGTTTTTT
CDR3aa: CALDRATALSYTGELFF

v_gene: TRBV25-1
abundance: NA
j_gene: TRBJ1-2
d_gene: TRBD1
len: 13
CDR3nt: TGTGCCAGCAGTCAAAGACAGGGAGATGGCTACACCTTC
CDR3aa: CASSQRQGDGYTF

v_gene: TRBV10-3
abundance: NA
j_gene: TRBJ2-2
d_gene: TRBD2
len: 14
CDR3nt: TGTGCCATCAGTCCTAGCGGTAACACCGGGGAGCTGTTTTTT
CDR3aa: CAISPSGNTGELFF

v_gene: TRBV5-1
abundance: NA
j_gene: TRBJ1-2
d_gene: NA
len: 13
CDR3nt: TGCGCCAGCAGCTTGGACAGTTACTATGGCTACACCTTC
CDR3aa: CASSLDSYYGYTF

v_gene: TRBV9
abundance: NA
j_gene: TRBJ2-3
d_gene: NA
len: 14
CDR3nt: TGTGCCAGCAGCGTAGCAGGGGTTGGAGATACGCAGTATTTT
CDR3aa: CASSVAGVGDTQYF

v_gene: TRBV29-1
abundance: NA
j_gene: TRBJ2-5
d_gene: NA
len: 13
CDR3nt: TGCAGCGTTGATTCCGGGGTAGGGGGAACCCAGTACTTC
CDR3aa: CSVDSGVGGTQYF

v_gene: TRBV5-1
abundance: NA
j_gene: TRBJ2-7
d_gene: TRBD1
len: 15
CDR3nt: TGCGCCAGCAGCTTGACGGGACAGGGGGCGAACGAGCAGTACTTC
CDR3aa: CASSLTGQGANEQYF

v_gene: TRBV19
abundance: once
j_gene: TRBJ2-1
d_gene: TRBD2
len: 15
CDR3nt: TGTGCCAGTACCGTTAGCGGGGGGGCCTTCAATGAGCAGTTCTTC
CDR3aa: CASTVSGGAFNEQFF

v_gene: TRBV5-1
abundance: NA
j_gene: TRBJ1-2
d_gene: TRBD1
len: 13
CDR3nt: TGCGCCAGCAGCTTGGTACAGGGGGCGGGCTACACCTTC
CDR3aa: CASSLVQGAGYTF